This TCR beta chain was obtained from a study of blood T cell repertoires in COVID-19. TCRdb's copy holds only in-frame clones and misses some; the assay was immunoSEQ multiplex PCR. The repertoire includes roughly 360,000 clones, about 90% of them detected once, and approximately 1.2% sits in the top ten. Comment on this clone: This may stem from a read error, because a much larger clone lies one nucleotide away. This specimen includes other DNA sequences encoding the same CDR3.

This CDR3 spans 13 amino acids. Trimming removed 4 bases from V and 3 bases from J, with 9 bases in between. Participants were aged roughly 18 to 90 years from around 26 US areas. This TCR derives from a man between 25 and 39 years old who had recovered from COVID-19. The chain combines TRBV12-3 or TRBV12-4 with TRBJ1-1; a weak D match, TRBD1 (5 bases). Sequencing was carried out using PBMCs or T cells enriched from blood (not recorded which). The CDR3 here is CASSYRGDTEAFF. The CDR3 nucleotides read TGTGCCAGCAGTTACCGGGGGGACACTGAAGCTTTCTTT.